The clone carrying this TCR beta chain came up a few times. Its antigen remains unidentified. The iRepertoire nested amplicon-rescue multiplex PCR amplified TCR alpha and beta CDR3s from RNA. One-step reverse transcription and amplification started from roughly 100-400 ng of tissue mRNA or PBMC total RNA. TCRdb itself ran the multiplex PCR reads through MiXCR, one entry per CDR3 protein. The table lists 150,000 to 200,000 distinct CDR3 sequences, about 46% of them singletons. This sample was taken from a study of glioma-infiltrating T cells. Points from the study as a whole: Gliomas, especially low-grade, showed above-expected tissue-blood divergence; non-neoplastic patients showed below. CDR3 overlap between tissue and blood was very small.

V was shortened by 2 bases and J by 6 bases, with 14 bases between the two germline ends. This CDR3 contains 14 residues. Germline CDR1 SGHTA, CDR2 FQGNSA. This sequence joins TRBV7-2 and TRBJ2-7; unclear D gene. The receptor's source is a human donor with low-grade glioma or glioblastoma, undergoing nonglioma brain surgery, or in good health (not recorded which). Material: glioma tissue, nonneoplastic brain tissue, or PBMCs (not recorded which). CDR3: CASSLFAGSGEQYF. CDR3 nucleotides: TGTGCCAGCAGCTTATTCGCCGGGTCCGGCGAGCAGTACTTC.